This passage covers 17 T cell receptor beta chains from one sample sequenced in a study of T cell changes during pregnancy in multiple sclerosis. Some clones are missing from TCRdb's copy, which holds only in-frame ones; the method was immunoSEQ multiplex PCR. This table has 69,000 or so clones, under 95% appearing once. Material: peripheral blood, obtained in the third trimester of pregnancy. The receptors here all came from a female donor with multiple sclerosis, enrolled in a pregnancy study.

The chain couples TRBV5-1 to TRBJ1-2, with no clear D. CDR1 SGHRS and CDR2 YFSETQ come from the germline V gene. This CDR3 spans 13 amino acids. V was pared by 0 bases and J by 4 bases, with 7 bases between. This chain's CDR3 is CASSLGRGYGYTF. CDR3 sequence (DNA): TGCGCCAGCAGCTTGGGGCGGGGCTATGGCTACACCTTC.

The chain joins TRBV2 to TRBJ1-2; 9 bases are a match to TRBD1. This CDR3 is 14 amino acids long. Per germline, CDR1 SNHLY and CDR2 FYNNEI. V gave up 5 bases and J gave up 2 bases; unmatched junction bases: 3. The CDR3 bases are TGTGCCAGCAGTTCACAGGGGGCCAACTATGGCTACACCTTC. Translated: CASSSQGANYGYTF.

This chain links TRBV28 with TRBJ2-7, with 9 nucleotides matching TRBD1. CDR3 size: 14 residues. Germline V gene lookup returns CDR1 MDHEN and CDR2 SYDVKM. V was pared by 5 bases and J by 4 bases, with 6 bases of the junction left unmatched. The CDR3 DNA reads TGTGCCAGCAGTCTCACAGGGGGCAGGTACGAGCAGTACTTC. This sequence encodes CASSLTGGRYEQYF.

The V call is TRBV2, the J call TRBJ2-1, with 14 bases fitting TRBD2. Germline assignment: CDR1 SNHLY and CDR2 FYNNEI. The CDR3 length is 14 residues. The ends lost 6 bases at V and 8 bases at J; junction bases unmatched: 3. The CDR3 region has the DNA TGTGCCAGCAGGACTAGCGGGGGGGCAGATGAGCAGTTCTTC. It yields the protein CASRTSGGADEQFF.

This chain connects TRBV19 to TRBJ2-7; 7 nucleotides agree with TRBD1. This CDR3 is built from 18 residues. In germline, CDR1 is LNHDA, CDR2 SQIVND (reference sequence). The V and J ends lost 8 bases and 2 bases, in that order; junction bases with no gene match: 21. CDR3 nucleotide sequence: TGTGCCAGTTCCGAAGGGGGACAGCCAGGACCTCGAACCTACGAGCAGTACTTC. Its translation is CASSEGGQPGPRTYEQYF.

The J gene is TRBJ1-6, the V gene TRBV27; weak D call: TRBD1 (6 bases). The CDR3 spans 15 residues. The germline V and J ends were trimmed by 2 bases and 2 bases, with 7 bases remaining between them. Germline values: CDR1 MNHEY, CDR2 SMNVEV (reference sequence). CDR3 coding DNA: TGTGCCAGCAGTTTAGAGGGGGCCTATAATTCACCCCTCCACTTT. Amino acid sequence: CASSLEGAYNSPLHF.

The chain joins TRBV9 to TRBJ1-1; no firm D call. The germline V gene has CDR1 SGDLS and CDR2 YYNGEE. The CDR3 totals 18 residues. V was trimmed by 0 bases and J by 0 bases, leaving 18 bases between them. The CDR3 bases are TGTGCCAGCAGCGTAGCCCCAATTGATGGGCAGCTGAACACTGAAGCTTTCTTT. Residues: CASSVAPIDGQLNTEAFF. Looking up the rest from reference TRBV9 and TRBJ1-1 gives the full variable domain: DSGVTQTPKHLITATGQRVTLRCSPRSGDLSVYWYQQSLDQGLQFLIQYYNGEERAKGNILERFSAQQFPDLHSELNLSSLELGDSALYFCASSVAPIDGQLNTEAFFGQGTRLTVV.

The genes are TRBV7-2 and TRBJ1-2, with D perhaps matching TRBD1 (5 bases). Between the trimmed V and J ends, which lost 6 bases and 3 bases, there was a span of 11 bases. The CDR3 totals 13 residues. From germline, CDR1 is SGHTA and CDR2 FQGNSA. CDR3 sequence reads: CASSADSHYGYTF. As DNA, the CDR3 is TGTGCCAGCAGTGCCGACAGTCACTATGGCTACACCTTC.

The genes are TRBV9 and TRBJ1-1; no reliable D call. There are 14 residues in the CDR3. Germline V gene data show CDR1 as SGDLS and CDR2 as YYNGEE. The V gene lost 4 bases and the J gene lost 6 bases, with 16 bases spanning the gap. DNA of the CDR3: TGTGCCAGCAGCCCGTGGGGAGGCAGCGCTGAAGCTTTCTTT. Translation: CASSPWGGSAEAFF.

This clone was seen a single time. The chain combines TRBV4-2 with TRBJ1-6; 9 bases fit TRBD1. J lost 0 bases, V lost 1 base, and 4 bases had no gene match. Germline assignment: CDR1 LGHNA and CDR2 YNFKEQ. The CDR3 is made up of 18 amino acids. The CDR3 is CASSQVGQGSSYNSPLHF. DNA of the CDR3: TGTGCCAGCAGCCAAGTTGGACAGGGGAGCTCCTATAATTCACCCCTCCACTTT.

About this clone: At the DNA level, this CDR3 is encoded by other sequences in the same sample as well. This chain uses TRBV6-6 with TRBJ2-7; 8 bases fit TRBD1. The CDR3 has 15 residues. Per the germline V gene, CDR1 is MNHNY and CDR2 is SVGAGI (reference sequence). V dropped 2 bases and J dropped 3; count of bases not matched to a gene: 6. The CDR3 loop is CASSYRRTGNYEQYF. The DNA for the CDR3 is TGTGCCAGCAGTTACCGTAGGACAGGGAACTACGAGCAGTACTTC.

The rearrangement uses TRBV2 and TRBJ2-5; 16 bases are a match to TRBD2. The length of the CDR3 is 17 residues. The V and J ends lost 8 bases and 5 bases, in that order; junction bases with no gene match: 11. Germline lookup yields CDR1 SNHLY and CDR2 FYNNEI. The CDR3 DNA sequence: TGTGCCAGCGGAATCGGGACTAGCGGGGGGGGGAGGGAGACCCAGTACTTC. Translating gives CASGIGTSGGGRETQYF. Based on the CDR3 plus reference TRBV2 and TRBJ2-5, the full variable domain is EPEVTQTPSHQVTQMGQEVILRCVPISNHLYFYWYRQILGQKVEFLVSFYNNEISEKSEIFDDQFSVERPDGSNFTLKIRSTKLEDSAMYFCASGIGTSGGGRETQYFGPGTRLLVL.

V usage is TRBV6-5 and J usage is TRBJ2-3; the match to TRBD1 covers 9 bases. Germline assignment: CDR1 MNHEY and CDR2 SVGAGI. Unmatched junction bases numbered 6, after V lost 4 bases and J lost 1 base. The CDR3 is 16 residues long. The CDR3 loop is CASSSWTGEGTDTQYF. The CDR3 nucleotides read TGTGCCAGCAGTTCGTGGACAGGGGAAGGCACAGATACGCAGTATTTT.

CDR3 sequence: CASSQELQGTFSSYEQYF. CDR3 nucleotides: TGCGCCAGCAGCCAAGAATTGCAGGGAACCTTCAGCTCCTACGAGCAGTACTTC. This chain joins TRBV4-3 and TRBJ2-7; a possible D gene is TRBD1 (5 bases). CDR3 length: 18 residues. The V end lost 0 bases, the J end lost 0 bases, and 18 bases lay between the germline ends. CDR1 LGHNA and CDR2 YSLEER come from the germline V gene.

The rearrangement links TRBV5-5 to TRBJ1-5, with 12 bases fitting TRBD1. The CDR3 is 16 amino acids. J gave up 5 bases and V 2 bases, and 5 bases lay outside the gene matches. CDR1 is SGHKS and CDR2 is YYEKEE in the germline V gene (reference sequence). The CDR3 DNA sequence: TGTGCCAGCAGCTTATCCGGGACAGGGGGCTATCAGCCCCAGCATTTT. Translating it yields CASSLSGTGGYQPQHF. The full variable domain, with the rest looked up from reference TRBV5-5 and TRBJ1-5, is DAGVTQSPTHLIKTRGQQVTLRCSPISGHKSVSWYQQVLGQGPQFIFQYYEKEERGRGNFPDRFSARQFPNYSSELNVNALLLGDSALYLCASSLSGTGGYQPQHFGDGTRLSIL.

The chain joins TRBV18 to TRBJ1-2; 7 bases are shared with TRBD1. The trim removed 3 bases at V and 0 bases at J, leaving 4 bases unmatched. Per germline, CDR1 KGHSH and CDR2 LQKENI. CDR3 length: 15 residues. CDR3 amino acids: CASSPEGQPNYGYTF. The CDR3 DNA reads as TGTGCCAGCTCACCTGAGGGACAGCCTAACTATGGCTACACCTTC.

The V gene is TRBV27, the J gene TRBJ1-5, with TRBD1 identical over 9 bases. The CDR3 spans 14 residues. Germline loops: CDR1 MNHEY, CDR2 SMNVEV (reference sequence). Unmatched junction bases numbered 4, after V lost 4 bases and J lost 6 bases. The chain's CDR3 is CASSSGDRAQPQHF. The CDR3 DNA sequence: TGTGCCAGCAGTTCGGGGGACAGGGCTCAGCCCCAGCATTTT.